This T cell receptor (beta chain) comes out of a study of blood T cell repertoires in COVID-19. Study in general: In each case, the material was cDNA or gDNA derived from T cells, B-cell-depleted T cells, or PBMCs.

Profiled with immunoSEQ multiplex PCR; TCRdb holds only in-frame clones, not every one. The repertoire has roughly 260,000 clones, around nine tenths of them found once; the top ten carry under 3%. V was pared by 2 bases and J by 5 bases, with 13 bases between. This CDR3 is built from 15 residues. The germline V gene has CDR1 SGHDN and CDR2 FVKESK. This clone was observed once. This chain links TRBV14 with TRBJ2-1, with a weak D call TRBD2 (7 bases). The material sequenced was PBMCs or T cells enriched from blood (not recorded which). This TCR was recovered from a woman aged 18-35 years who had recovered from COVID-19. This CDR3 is CASSQLPGGHNEQFF. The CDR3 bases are TGTGCCAGCAGCCAACTCCCCGGGGGGCACAATGAGCAGTTCTTC.